This T cell receptor beta chain is drawn from a study of blood T cells in healthy people across ages. The wider study: With template switching, about one barcoded beta molecule was captured per two T cells.

This clonotype showed up just a few times. Germline lookup yields CDR1 SNHLY and CDR2 FYNNEI. This CDR3 contains 13 residues. Trimming cost V 6 bases and J 2 bases, with 11 bases left between them. Sample-barcoded 5' priming and a J-beta primer mix drove a second PCR of about 6 to 12 cycles. Template switching added a 12-random-nucleotide identifier to every cDNA molecule. Sequencing yielded, for each sample, at least 3 million paired-end reads carrying CDR3. From the 5' RACE reads, TCRdb called clonotypes with MiXCR, one entry per CDR3 protein. The table has 650,000 to 800,000 distinct CDR3 sequences, around 45% seen once.

V usage is TRBV2 and J usage is TRBJ2-7; D gene unclear. The sequence derives from a man aged 60 to 75 in good health. Material: blood. In DNA form, the CDR3 reads TGTGCCAGCAGCAAACAGATTGCCTACGAGCAGTACTTC. Translation: CASSKQIAYEQYF.